The sequence of this T cell receptor (beta chain) was determined in a study of blood T cell repertoires in COVID-19. At the level of the study: Some COVID-19 samples were acute and others convalescent; all came from the United States, Italy and Spain. Sample material is recorded as cDNA or gDNA derived from T cells, B-cell-depleted T cells, or PBMCs.

This CDR3 has 13 residues. Germline lookup yields CDR1 SNHLY and CDR2 FYNNEI. Trimming cost V 11 bases and J 1 base, with 14 bases left between them. Per the authors' pipeline: Amplification with reference gene primers provided the estimates of nucleated cell counts. Here immunoSEQ multiplex PCR was the method, and the copy in TCRdb shows in-frame clones only, minus some. For V, J and clone size, that table is used; D and trimming come from the DNA. Of about 250,000 clones listed, 86% were seen once; the top ten hold 1.5% to 2%. The TCR originated in a woman between 55 and 75 years old who had recovered from COVID-19. The sequencing input was peripheral blood. V usage is TRBV2 and J usage is TRBJ2-5, with no clear D. The CDR3 loop reads CAVTNGSQETQYF. Here the CDR3 DNA reads TGTGCCGTCACCAACGGGTCCCAAGAGACCCAGTACTTC.